These 19 T cell receptor beta chains were all obtained from the same sample, sequenced in a study of blood T cell repertoires in COVID-19. Here immunoSEQ multiplex PCR was the method, and the copy in TCRdb shows in-frame clones only, minus some. Seen here are approximately 170,000 clones, roughly nine tenths observed once, and the top ten hold approximately 2%. Sequencing input: peripheral blood. The receptors here all came from a man in his late teens or twenties who had recovered from COVID-19.

The chain is built from TRBV29-1 and TRBJ2-1; tentative D call: TRBD2 (5 bases). Trimming took 4 bases from V and 2 from J, leaving 9 bases between them. Germline CDR1 SQVTM, CDR2 ANQGSEA. This CDR3 has 13 amino acids. CDR3 protein: CSVAPGTYNEQFF. In nucleotides, the CDR3 is TGCAGCGTTGCACCGGGAACCTACAATGAGCAGTTCTTC.

The CDR3 nucleotides are TGTGCCAGCTCACCAGACGCGGCGGGATGGGGCAATCAGCCCCAGCATTTT. It is translated as CASSPDAAGWGNQPQHF. The chain couples TRBV18 to TRBJ1-5; D gene unclear. The CDR3 runs 17 residues. The V end was cut by 2 bases, the J end by 2 bases, with 16 bases between. Looked up from germline, CDR1 is KGHSH and CDR2 is LQKENI. The variable domain in full, completed from reference TRBV18 and TRBJ1-5, reads NAGVMQNPRHLVRRRGQEARLRCSPMKGHSHVYWYRQLPEEGLKFMVYLQKENIIDESGMPKERFSAEFPKEGPSILRIQQVVRGDSAAYFCASSPDAAGWGNQPQHFGDGTRLSIL.

This sequence joins TRBV5-4 and TRBJ1-1; D gene ambiguous. Germline V CDR1 and CDR2: SGHNT, YYREEE (reference sequence). The CDR3 runs to 13 residues. Trimming shortened V by 4 bases and J by 13 bases, and 20 bases separated the two germline ends. The CDR3 DNA follows: TGTGCCAGCAGCGAAGCGACTCGTTGGAGGGTTTTCTTT. The encoded protein is CASSEATRWRVFF. The complete variable domain, with remaining parts taken from reference TRBV5-4 and TRBJ1-1, reads ETGVTQSPTHLIKTRGQQVTLRCSSQSGHNTVSWYQQALGQGPQFIFQYYREEENGRGNFPPRFSGLQFPNYSSELNVNALELDDSALYLCASSEATRWRVFFGQGTRLTVV.

The chain is built from TRBV5-4 and TRBJ2-1; 7 positions match TRBD2. J lost 4 bases, V lost 0 bases, and 10 bases had no gene match. CDR3 length: 17 residues. Per the germline V gene, CDR1 is SGHNT and CDR2 is YYREEE (reference sequence). The CDR3 nucleotides are TGTGCCAGCAGCTTGGAGGCGGCGGGAGTAAGTTACAATGAGCAGTTCTTC. Translating gives CASSLEAAGVSYNEQFF.

The chain combines TRBV7-9 with TRBJ2-7; 16 bases are shared with TRBD2. This CDR3 comprises 18 residues. Germline trimming cut 3 bases from V and 5 bases from J; bases unmatched to any gene: 10. From germline, CDR1 is SEHNR and CDR2 FQNEAQ (reference sequence). CDR3 protein: CASSFPGLAGGPGDEQYF. In DNA, the CDR3 is TGTGCCAGCAGCTTCCCGGGACTAGCGGGAGGGCCGGGCGACGAGCAGTACTTC.

The chain joins TRBV6-6 to TRBJ2-5, with no clear D. V lost 2 bases to trimming and J lost 2 bases, with 15 bases between them. Germline V gives CDR1 MNHNY, CDR2 SVGAGI (reference sequence). The CDR3 spans 16 residues. The CDR3 DNA reads as TGTGCCAGCAGTTACGGCAAGCCGGCAGGTCAAGAGACCCAGTACTTC. It encodes CASSYGKPAGQETQYF.

CDR3 region: CASSQVGWGDNQPQHF. In DNA, the CDR3 is TGCGCCAGCAGCCAAGTTGGCTGGGGGGACAATCAGCCCCAGCATTTT. This chain uses TRBV4-1 with TRBJ1-5; perhaps TRBD1 as D (5 bases). The CDR3 runs 16 residues. Germline assignment: CDR1 MGHRA and CDR2 YSYEKL. V lost 1 base and J lost 3, with 13 bases in between.

The J gene is TRBJ2-3, the V gene TRBV4-3, with 8 positions matching TRBD2. CDR1 is LGHNA, CDR2 YSLEER, per germline. This CDR3 region has 18 residues. V was clipped by 6 bases and J by 5 bases; unmatched bases: 19. The CDR3 bases are TGCGCCAGCAGTCCAAGAGGGAGTATAGCGGGATTTGGAGATACGCAGTATTTT. Translation gives CASSPRGSIAGFGDTQYF.

In its sample, this clone ranks as medium-sized (0.01 to 0.1%). This chain connects TRBV4-3 to TRBJ2-7, with a possible D match to TRBD2 (5 bases). This CDR3 contains 15 residues. Germline CDR1 is LGHNA and CDR2 is YSLEER. V lost 0 bases and J lost 3, with 12 bases in between. The CDR3 is CASSQDRGFVYEQYF. As DNA, the CDR3 is TGCGCCAGCAGCCAAGATCGAGGGTTTGTCTACGAGCAGTACTTC.

The chain is built from TRBV6-2 or TRBV6-3 and TRBJ1-5; possibly TRBD1 for D (5 bases). This CDR3 spans 16 amino acids. Trimming cost V 6 bases and J 0 bases, with 15 bases left between them. Per germline, CDR1 MNHEY and CDR2 SVGEGT. CDR3 protein: CASSPTGGYSNQPQHF. The CDR3 DNA is TGTGCCAGCAGCCCTACAGGTGGCTATAGCAATCAGCCCCAGCATTTT.

This chain links TRBV3-1 (or the pseudogene TRBV3-2) with TRBJ2-5; 13 bases map to TRBD2. The germline V gene has CDR1 LGHDT and CDR2 YNNKEL (reference sequence). This CDR3 has 21 amino acids. V trimming: 2 bases; J trimming: 5 bases; junction bases outside the gene matches: 20. The CDR3 coding sequence is TGTGCCAGCAGCCAACCCACTCCGGGACTAGCGGGACCCCCTAGTAGGGAGACCCAGTACTTC. Encoded protein: CASSQPTPGLAGPPSRETQYF.

This clone has only a few counts. This sequence joins TRBV5-6 and TRBJ2-3; D remains unclear. V gave up 4 bases and J gave up 0 bases, with 12 bases separating them. CDR1 and CDR2 (germline): SGHDT, YYEEEE. This CDR3 is built from 15 residues. The CDR3 DNA reads as TGTGCCAGCAGCACCAGTTCCCGTAGCACAGATACGCAGTATTTT. Translated, it gives CASSTSSRSTDTQYF.

The J gene is TRBJ2-1, the V gene TRBV19; D perhaps matches TRBD1 (7 bases). This CDR3 comprises 15 residues. V was shortened by 7 bases and J by 6 bases, with 19 bases between the two germline ends. Germline V gives CDR1 LNHDA, CDR2 SQIVND (reference sequence). CDR3 in DNA: TGTGCCAGTAAATTAGGGGGCGCCGGGGGCAATGAGCAGTTCTTC. The encoded protein is CASKLGGAGGNEQFF.

The count of this clone is one. This rearrangement joins TRBV6-5 to TRBJ2-2; D might be TRBD2 (5 bases). The CDR3 is 12 amino acids. Trimming cost V 11 bases and J 4 bases, with 11 bases left between them. The V gene's germline CDR1 is MNHEY and CDR2 SVGAGI. CDR3 sequence: CALKAVTGELFF. Written as DNA, the CDR3 is TGTGCCTTAAAAGCGGTCACCGGGGAGCTGTTTTTT.

The genes are TRBV5-1 and TRBJ2-1; 7 positions match TRBD2. Germline V gene data show CDR1 as SGHRS and CDR2 as YFSETQ. V lost 4 bases and J lost 7; bases outside the gene matches: 8. The CDR3 consists of 14 residues. CDR3 coding DNA: TGCGCCAGCAGCCGGGAGCGGGGTCTGAATGAGCAGTTCTTC. Amino acid sequence: CASSRERGLNEQFF.

The chain recombines TRBV28 with TRBJ2-1; TRBD1 matches at 8 bases. There are 15 residues in the CDR3. Looked up from germline, CDR1 is MDHEN and CDR2 is SYDVKM. V shed 2 bases, J shed 10 bases, and the junction held 10 bases outside the gene matches. CDR3 sequence reads: CASSLEWAGGEEQFF. The CDR3 region has the DNA TGTGCCAGCAGTTTAGAGTGGGCAGGGGGCGAGGAGCAGTTCTTC.

The V gene is TRBV5-1, the J gene TRBJ2-2; 10 bases map to TRBD1. CDR3 size: 16 residues. CDR1 and CDR2 (germline): SGHRS, YFSETQ. V was pared by 7 bases and J by 4 bases, with 10 bases of the junction left unmatched. DNA of the CDR3: TGCGCCAGCCAACCTCCCGGGACAGGGGTCACCGGGGAGCTGTTTTTT. This translates into CASQPPGTGVTGELFF.

The chain joins TRBV6-1 to TRBJ1-5, with D perhaps matching TRBD1 (6 bases). CDR1 is MNHNS, CDR2 SASEGT, per germline. The ends were cut back, 0 bases at V and 7 bases at J, with 16 bases in the middle. This CDR3 region has 16 residues. The CDR3 nucleotides read TGTGCCAGCAGTGAAGCAGGGGGGGCCCCTAGACAGCCCCAGCATTTT. The encoded protein is CASSEAGGAPRQPQHF.

The rearrangement joins TRBV27 to TRBJ2-1; 7 nucleotides align to TRBD2. V was clipped by 5 bases and J by 4 bases; unmatched bases: 11. The CDR3 consists of 16 residues. Germline V gene sequence: CDR1 MNHEY, CDR2 SMNVEV (reference sequence). In nucleotides, the CDR3 is TGTGCCAGCAGTCACCCGGGACTATCTCCGTACAATGAGCAGTTCTTC. It translates to CASSHPGLSPYNEQFF.